This passage covers 32 T cell receptor beta chains from one sample sequenced in a study of blood T cells in healthy people across ages. Through a sample-barcoded 5' primer and a J-beta primer mix, a second PCR was run for roughly 7 to 12 cycles. From the 5' RACE reads, TCRdb called clonotypes with MiXCR, one entry per CDR3 protein. Seen here are 1.5 million to 2 million distinct CDR3 sequences, approximately 40% observed once, and the top ten hold roughly 23%. The specimen sequenced was blood. The source is a human donor in good health.

The V call is TRBV6-2 or TRBV6-3, the J call TRBJ1-5, with 8 bases fitting TRBD1. V shed 5 bases, J shed 5 bases, and the junction held 11 bases outside the gene matches. Germline V gene sequence: CDR1 MNHEY, CDR2 SVGEGT. The CDR3 is 16 amino acids. This chain's CDR3 is CASSTRRTGTDQPQHF. The CDR3, as DNA: TGTGCCAGCAGTACGCGGCGGACAGGGACCGATCAGCCCCAGCATTTT.

This clonotype was seen at least ten times. V and J are TRBV29-1 and TRBJ2-1; 8 nucleotides align to TRBD2. V lost 0 bases to trimming and J lost 7 bases; unmatched junction nucleotides: 14. The CDR3 has 17 amino acids. Germline assignment: CDR1 SQVTM and CDR2 ANQGSEA. As DNA, the CDR3 is TGCAGCGTTGAAGATCCCAGAGACGGGGGGGCTCAGAATGAGCAGTTCTTC. Protein: CSVEDPRDGGAQNEQFF.

The rearrangement joins TRBV10-3 to TRBJ1-3, with a possible D match to TRBD1 (6 bases). Deletions cut 6 bases from V and 3 bases from J, with 12 bases between. CDR1 is ENHRY, CDR2 SYGVKD, per germline. This CDR3 comprises 14 residues. In nucleotides, the CDR3 is TGTGCCATCAGAGGGACAACCCGTGGAAACACCATATATTTT. The encoded protein is CAIRGTTRGNTIYF.

The chain combines TRBV24-1 with TRBJ2-7; D is possibly TRBD2 (6 bases). CDR1 and CDR2 from the germline V gene are KGHDR and SFDVKD. The length of the CDR3 is 15 residues. The germline V and J ends were trimmed by 1 base and 2 bases, with 11 bases remaining between them. Here the CDR3 reads CATSDFRGGAYEQYF. CDR3 sequence (DNA): TGTGCCACCAGTGATTTCCGAGGAGGGGCCTACGAGCAGTACTTC.

This clonotype was seen a handful of times. The chain recombines TRBV6-5 with TRBJ1-1; D is unclear. The CDR3 length is 12 residues. V lost 5 bases and J lost 7, with 11 bases in between. Germline V gene sequence: CDR1 MNHEY, CDR2 SVGAGI. The CDR3 loop reads CASSDHRREAFF. The CDR3 nucleotides are TGTGCCAGCAGTGACCACCGTCGTGAAGCTTTCTTT.

This chain joins TRBV5-1 and TRBJ2-7, with D uncertain. Deletions cut 2 bases from V and 6 bases from J, with 12 bases between. The CDR3 covers 13 residues. Germline loops: CDR1 SGHRS, CDR2 YFSETQ. CDR3 amino acids: CASSFMGFSEQYF. CDR3 nucleotide sequence: TGCGCCAGCAGCTTTATGGGTTTTAGCGAGCAGTACTTC.

This clonotype has a single count. The chain combines TRBV11-2 with TRBJ2-7; no firm D call. Germline V gene lookup returns CDR1 SGHAT and CDR2 FQNNGV. This CDR3 spans 14 amino acids. The V and J ends lost 0 bases and 0 bases respectively, with 6 bases between them. The CDR3 here is CASSLDVGSYEQYF. In nucleotides, the CDR3 is TGTGCCAGCAGCTTAGATGTTGGCTCCTACGAGCAGTACTTC.

A note on this clonotype: One end of the junction does not line up with germline, which may come from a read error. The V call is TRBV20-1, the J call TRBJ2-3; D may be TRBD2 (5 bases). In germline, CDR1 is DFQATT, CDR2 SNEGSKA (reference sequence). The CDR3 is 13 residues long. The CDR3 DNA reads as TGCAGTGCTAGAGAGGCTGGGAGAGATGCGCAGTATTTT. It codes for CSAREAGRDAQYF.

In this sample, this clonotype turned up a few times. The chain employs TRBV6-5 and TRBJ1-1, with D perhaps TRBD1 (5 bases). This CDR3 is built from 15 residues. V lost 2 bases, J lost 8 bases, and 18 bases lay in between. CDR1 is MNHEY and CDR2 is SVGAGI in the germline V gene. This chain's CDR3 is CASSYALNWAGEAFF. Written as DNA, the CDR3 is TGTGCCAGCAGTTACGCCCTTAATTGGGCAGGGGAAGCTTTCTTT.

The chain links TRBV7-2 to TRBJ2-2, with D uncertain. Trimming cost V 5 bases and J 3 bases, with 10 bases left between them. Germline CDR1 reads SGHTA; CDR2 reads FQGNSA. CDR3 length equals 14 residues. The CDR3: CASSTRHDTGELFF. In DNA, the CDR3 is TGTGCCAGCAGCACCCGACATGACACCGGGGAGCTGTTTTTT.

This clonotype turned up a few times. The chain is built from TRBV21-1 and TRBJ2-7; TRBD1, as called in the table, went unchecked against the DNA. TRBV21-1 is reported as a pseudogene. There are 16 residues in the CDR3. CDR3 DNA sequence: TGTGCCAGCAGCACCGTGGGGACCCCTGAAACCTACGAGCAGTACTTC. Translated, it gives CASSTVGTPETYEQYF.

V gene TRBV10-3 combines with J gene TRBJ1-1, with D perhaps matching TRBD1 (5 bases). Germline loops: CDR1 ENHRY, CDR2 SYGVKD. V lost 1 base and J 4 bases, leaving 10 bases between the germline ends. The CDR3 runs 14 residues. CDR3 DNA: TGTGCCATCAGTGAGTTGTTAGGGGTCACTGAAGCTTTCTTT. Its protein is CAISELLGVTEAFF.

This rearrangement joins TRBV7-2 to TRBJ2-5; either TRBD1 or TRBD2 may fit D (5 bases each). The CDR3 length is 14 residues. Germline V CDR1 and CDR2: SGHTA, FQGNSA. V lost 1 base, J lost 5 bases, and 11 bases lay in between. This CDR3 reads CASSLVAREETQYF. The CDR3 DNA reads as TGTGCCAGCAGCTTAGTGGCCAGGGAGGAGACCCAGTACTTC.

This clonotype was counted many times. V gene TRBV12-3 or TRBV12-4 combines with J gene TRBJ2-7; D not resolved. The CDR3 loop spans 11 amino acids. Trimming took off 5 bases at V and 3 bases at J, with 5 bases between the two ends. The CDR3 here is CASSADYEQYF. The CDR3 DNA sequence: TGTGCCAGCAGTGCCGACTACGAGCAGTACTTC.

This clonotype has more than one count but fewer than ten. The J gene is TRBJ1-2, the V gene TRBV7-2, with a possible D match to TRBD1 (5 bases). The CDR3 spans 15 residues. Germline V gene sequence: CDR1 SGHTA, CDR2 FQGNSA. V was clipped by 1 base and J by 8 bases, with 17 bases between them. As DNA, the CDR3 is TGTGCCAGCAGCTTAGAAATCGGGGCATTCGGCGGCTACACCTTC. Its protein product is CASSLEIGAFGGYTF.

This clonotype was picked up a small number of times. The rearrangement links TRBV4-2 to TRBJ2-5; 9 positions agree with TRBD1. The V and J ends lost 2 bases and 1 base, in that order; junction bases with no gene match: 2. The CDR3 has 15 amino acids. Germline V lookup: CDR1 LGHNA, CDR2 YNFKEQ. The CDR3 DNA reads as TGTGCCAGCAGCCAACCGACAGGGGGCCAAGAGACCCAGTACTTC. Residues: CASSQPTGGQETQYF.

On this clonotype itself: The junction departs from germline at one end; a sequencing error may be responsible. This chain links TRBV9 with TRBJ2-1; D is perhaps TRBD2 (6 bases). In germline, CDR1 is SGDLS, CDR2 YYNGEE. The CDR3 totals 15 residues. CDR3 loop: CASSVAGGSCNEQFF. The CDR3 DNA reads as TGTGCCAGCAGCGTAGCTGGGGGGTCCTGCAATGAGCAGTTCTTC. Based on the CDR3 plus reference TRBV9 and TRBJ2-1, the full variable domain is DSGVTQTPKHLITATGQRVTLRCSPRSGDLSVYWYQQSLDQGLQFLIQYYNGEERAKGNILERFSAQQFPDLHSELNLSSLELGDSALYFCASSVAGGSCNEQFFGPGTRLTVL.

This clonotype was counted ten times or more. The genes are TRBV29-1 and TRBJ1-2; 11 bases fit TRBD1. The CDR3 has 12 residues. With V trimmed by 3 bases and J by 6 bases, 0 bases remained unmatched. The germline gives CDR1 SQVTM, CDR2 ANQGSEA. The DNA of the CDR3 is TGCAGCGTTGAGGGACAGGGGGATGGCTACACCTTC. Translating gives CSVEGQGDGYTF. Complete variable domain (other parts from reference TRBV29-1 and TRBJ1-2): SAVISQKPSRDICQRGTSLTIQCQVDSQVTMMFWYRQQPGQSLTLIATANQGSEATYESGFVIDKFPISRPNLTFSTLTVSNMSPEDSSIYLCSVEGQGDGYTFGSGTRLTVV.

The V call is TRBV5-1, the J call TRBJ2-7; D perhaps matches TRBD2 (6 bases). The CDR3 runs to 13 residues. V dropped 5 bases and J dropped 3 bases, with 12 bases sitting between them. Germline V gene lookup returns CDR1 SGHRS and CDR2 YFSETQ. In nucleotides, the CDR3 is TGCGCCAGCAGTAAACTAGCCAACTACGAGCAGTACTTC. This encodes CASSKLANYEQYF.

This clonotype was seen a handful of times. The rearrangement uses TRBV4-1 and TRBJ1-6; the D gene is possibly TRBD1 (5 bases). Germline V gives CDR1 MGHRA, CDR2 YSYEKL. With 2 bases removed from V and 1 base from J, the gap between germline ends came to 18 bases. The CDR3 extends over 19 amino acids. CDR3 sequence: CASSQFVGVRGSYNSPLHF. CDR3 DNA sequence: TGCGCCAGCAGCCAATTTGTAGGGGTACGAGGGTCCTATAATTCACCCCTCCACTTT.

V usage is TRBV20-1 and J usage is TRBJ2-1; TRBD2 matches 9 bases. Germline CDR1 and CDR2: DFQATT and SNEGSKA (reference sequence). This CDR3 region has 16 residues. V trimming: 1 base; J trimming: 4 bases; junction bases outside the gene matches: 8. The CDR3: CSARVTAGGEYNEQFF. In DNA, the CDR3 is TGCAGTGCTAGAGTGACAGCGGGGGGCGAATACAATGAGCAGTTCTTC.

This clonotype was seen only a few times. This chain joins TRBV12-3 or TRBV12-4 and TRBJ2-1; no reliable D call. The germline V and J ends were trimmed by 4 bases and 6 bases, with 7 bases remaining between them. This CDR3 comprises 12 residues. The CDR3 region has the DNA TGTGCCAGCAGTTCACTACCCAATGAGCAGTTCTTC. Translated: CASSSLPNEQFF.

This clonotype was picked up a small number of times. The chain uses TRBV5-5 and TRBJ2-5; 8 nucleotides line up with TRBD2. The germline V gene encodes CDR1 SGHKS and CDR2 YYEKEE (reference sequence). CDR3 length: 15 residues. V shed 9 bases and J 5 bases; nucleotides not matched to a gene: 15. The CDR3 DNA reads TGTGCCACATGCCCGTTGGGGACTAGTTGGGAGACCCAGTACTTC. It is translated as CATCPLGTSWETQYF. The entire variable domain, with the rest obtained from reference TRBV5-5 and TRBJ2-5, is as follows: DAGVTQSPTHLIKTRGQQVTLRCSPISGHKSVSWYQQVLGQGPQFIFQYYEKEERGRGNFPDRFSARQFPNYSSELNVNALLLGDSALYLCATCPLGTSWETQYFGPGTRLLVL.

The rearrangement joins TRBV13 to TRBJ2-1; the match to TRBD1 covers 9 bases. The CDR3 length is 15 residues. CDR1 and CDR2 (germline): PRHDT, FYEKMQ (reference sequence). With V trimmed by 4 bases and J by 13 bases, 14 bases remained unmatched. The CDR3 bases are TGTGCCAGCAGCTCGTCCCCGGGACAGGGACAAGGTCAGTTCTTC. Translating gives CASSSSPGQGQGQFF.

This rearrangement joins TRBV5-6 to TRBJ2-1, with D perhaps TRBD1 or TRBD2 (6 bases each). This CDR3 is 13 amino acids long. V lost 3 bases and J 5 bases, leaving 9 bases between the germline ends. Germline CDR1 reads SGHDT; CDR2 reads YYEEEE. In nucleotides, the CDR3 is TGTGCCAGCAGCTGGGGGGACAACAATGAGCAGTTCTTC. This gives the protein CASSWGDNNEQFF.

This clonotype was counted between two and nine times. The J gene is TRBJ1-6, the V gene TRBV7-2, with no clear D. Germline V CDR1 and CDR2: SGHTA, FQGNSA. This CDR3 is 13 amino acids long. V lost 3 bases and J lost 9, with 9 bases in between. CDR3 protein: CASSLPGLSPLHF. The CDR3 coding sequence is TGTGCCAGCAGCTTGCCGGGCCTTTCACCCCTCCACTTT. Together with reference TRBV7-2 and TRBJ1-6, the CDR3 gives the full variable domain: GAGVSQSPSNKVTEKGKDVELRCDPISGHTALYWYRQSLGQGLEFLIYFQGNSAPDKSGLPSDRFSAERTGGSVSTLTIQRTQQEDSAVYLCASSLPGLSPLHFGNGTRLTVT.

A few counts support this clonotype. The chain couples TRBV14 to TRBJ2-1; no firm D call. CDR1 and CDR2 (germline): SGHDN, FVKESK. This CDR3 contains 16 residues. Trimming cost V 0 bases and J 2 bases, with 11 bases left between them. Here the CDR3 reads CASSQEEVTPYNEQFF. CDR3 sequence (DNA): TGTGCCAGCAGCCAAGAAGAAGTGACCCCCTACAATGAGCAGTTCTTC. Based on the CDR3 plus reference TRBV14 and TRBJ2-1, the full variable domain is EAGVTQFPSHSVIEKGQTVTLRCDPISGHDNLYWYRRVMGKEIKFLLHFVKESKQDESGMPNNRFLAERTGGTYSTLKVQPAELEDSGVYFCASSQEEVTPYNEQFFGPGTRLTVL.

This clonotype has more than one count but fewer than ten. In DNA form, the CDR3 reads TGTGCCAGCAGTGCTAGCTGGGGCACCGGGGAGCTGTTTTTT. It codes for CASSASWGTGELFF. The chain combines TRBV9 with TRBJ2-2; D possibly corresponds to TRBD2 (5 bases). CDR1 is SGDLS and CDR2 is YYNGEE in the germline V gene. The CDR3 totals 14 residues. Trimming took 5 bases from V and 4 from J, leaving 12 bases between them.

This clonotype was seen more than once but under ten times. CDR3 loop: CASSATTSSPGQPTDTQYF. The CDR3 DNA reads TGTGCCAGCAGCGCCACCACATCTTCACCGGGACAACCCACAGATACGCAGTATTTT. The chain recombines TRBV9 with TRBJ2-3; weak D call: TRBD1 (6 bases). Germline V gene sequence: CDR1 SGDLS, CDR2 YYNGEE. The CDR3 is 19 residues long. V was cut by 3 bases and J by 2 bases, with 25 bases left in between.

This clonotype was counted only a few times. The chain couples TRBV6-1 to TRBJ1-2; tentatively, D is TRBD1 (5 bases). The CDR3 consists of 14 residues. Germline-derived CDR1 and CDR2 are MNHNS and SASEGT. V was cut by 10 bases and J by 2 bases, with 17 bases left in between. The CDR3 DNA reads TGTGCCACCAGAAACCGGGACCAAAACTATGGCTACACCTTC. Its translation: CATRNRDQNYGYTF.

This clonotype has a count of ten or more. This chain connects TRBV28 to TRBJ2-7; 8 bases match TRBD2. This CDR3 region has 13 residues. Germline V gene sequence: CDR1 MDHEN, CDR2 SYDVKM. V shed 3 bases, J shed 7 bases, and the junction held 5 bases outside the gene matches. This chain's CDR3 is CASSFPGLDEQYF. The CDR3 nucleotides read TGTGCCAGCAGTTTCCCGGGACTAGATGAGCAGTACTTC. Together with reference TRBV28 and TRBJ2-7, the CDR3 gives the full variable domain: DVKVTQSSRYLVKRTGEKVFLECVQDMDHENMFWYRQDPGLGLRLIYFSYDVKMKEKGDIPEGYSVSREKKERFSLILESASTNQTSMYLCASSFPGLDEQYFGPGTRLTVT.

This clonotype came up a few times. The chain couples TRBV7-3 to TRBJ1-6; D unclear. In germline, CDR1 is SGHTA, CDR2 FQGTGA. The CDR3 has 13 residues. Trimming stripped 5 bases from V and 10 bases from J, with 12 bases between. The CDR3 sequence: CASSNTRISPLHF. CDR3 coding DNA: TGTGCCAGCAGCAACACTAGGATATCACCCCTCCACTTT.